This entry is about one TCR beta chain. Its antigen is not identified. This entry belongs to a study of post-analysis software for immune sequencing data. About the study: Courses of disease covered relapsing-remitting, secondary progressive and progressive-relapsing multiple sclerosis. Study outcomes and limitations: Under the F measure, samples that were prepared in one batch clustered strongly together. Five or six TRBV segments, TRBV5-6, TRBV5-1 and TRBV20-1 among them, were found more frequent in patients than controls. Significantly lower normalized Chao1 diversity was seen in multiple sclerosis patients than in controls.

The length of the CDR3 is 13 residues. The germline V gene has CDR1 SQVTM and CDR2 ANQGSEA. Trimming pared 5 bases from V and 2 bases from J, leaving 13 bases between. Every TCR beta cDNA library bore unique molecular identifiers. cDNA molecules numbering about half a million came from approximately 0.91 to 9.4 million T cells. TCRdb reprocessed the PCR reads via MiXCR and lists one record per CDR3 protein. The table records approximately 570,000 distinct CDR3 sequences, about 40% of them present only once. This clonotype was obtained from a girl between 10 and 17 years old with multiple sclerosis. The rearrangement links TRBV29-1 to TRBJ2-7, with D possibly being TRBD1 (6 bases). Material for sequencing was blood. The CDR3 is CSVTRDTPYEQYF. The CDR3 coding sequence is TGCAGCGTTACCCGGGACACCCCCTACGAGCAGTACTTC.